Listed below are T cell receptor beta chains from one sample, sequenced in a study of blood T cell repertoires in COVID-19. The repertoire was sequenced with immunoSEQ multiplex PCR; TCRdb's copy has only in-frame clones and lacks some. There are fewer than 250,000 clones in the sample; about 89% occur only once, and around 1.5% lies in the top ten. The specimen sequenced was peripheral blood. These receptors all stem from a woman in her sixties who had recovered from COVID-19. CDR3s include the opening cysteine and the closing phenylalanine or tryptophan. The D gene is left open where the match is weak. Some rows have no size entry. The others give once, few or many, or a class for an expanded clone.

d_gene | len | j_gene | v_gene | abundance | CDR3aa | CDR3nt
- | 14 | TRBJ1-5 | TRBV5-6 | - | CASPLDGANQPQHF | TGTGCCAGCCCCTTGGACGGAGCTAATCAGCCCCAGCATTTT
- | 17 | TRBJ1-1 | TRBV25-1 | - | CASSELAELSRGTEAFF | TGTGCCAGCAGTGAATTGGCAGAATTAAGTCGGGGCACTGAAGCTTTCTTT
- | 16 | TRBJ1-5 | TRBV7-2 | - | CASSLTYRASNQPQHF | TGTGCCAGCAGCTTAACCTACAGGGCGAGCAATCAGCCCCAGCATTTT
TRBD2 | 17 | TRBJ2-1 | TRBV6-1 | once | CASSEAEGLAGRNEQFF | TGTGCCAGCAGTGAAGCCGAGGGACTAGCGGGGAGGAATGAGCAGTTCTTC
- | 13 | TRBJ2-7 | TRBV7-3 | - | CASSLAFGYEQYF | TGTGCCAGCAGCTTAGCGTTCGGGTACGAGCAGTACTTC
TRBD1 | 16 | TRBJ1-5 | TRBV5-1 | once | CASSLIGGSGNQPQHF | TGCGCCAGCAGCTTGATAGGGGGCTCGGGCAATCAGCCCCAGCATTTT
TRBD1 | 15 | TRBJ2-5 | TRBV28 | - | CASSSPGTGQETQYF | TGTGCCAGCAGCTCCCCCGGGACAGGGCAAGAGACCCAGTACTTC
- | 15 | TRBJ1-1 | TRBV6-1 | - | CASSEREGWHTEAFF | TGTGCCAGCAGTGAACGTGAGGGTTGGCACACTGAAGCTTTCTTT
- | 14 | TRBJ1-2 | TRBV3-1/TRBV3-2 | - | CASSQAGRGGGYTF | TGTGCCAGCAGCCAAGCAGGGAGAGGAGGGGGCTACACCTTC
- | 11 | TRBJ2-3 | TRBV20-1 | - | CSARRENTQYF | TGCAGTGCTCGCCGAGAAAATACGCAGTATTTT
- | 15 | TRBJ1-3 | TRBV9 | once | CASSVDSLPGNTIYF | TGTGCCAGCAGCGTAGACTCTTTACCCGGAAACACCATATATTTT
TRBD1 | 15 | TRBJ1-5 | TRBV19 | - | CASSIDGQGGRPQHF | TGTGCCAGTAGTATAGACGGACAGGGGGGACGGCCCCAGCATTTT
- | 15 | TRBJ1-6 | TRBV7-9 | - | CASSPSGQSNSPLHF | TGTGCCAGCAGCCCAAGTGGGCAGAGTAATTCACCCCTCCACTTT
TRBD1 | 14 | TRBJ2-7 | TRBV19 | once | CASSIGNRGYEQYF | TGTGCCAGTAGTATAGGGAACAGGGGCTACGAGCAGTACTTC
TRBD2 | 16 | TRBJ2-5 | TRBV3-1/TRBV3-2 | - | CASSQGAAGGIETQYF | TGTGCCAGCAGCCAAGGGGCAGCGGGGGGTATTGAGACCCAGTACTTC
TRBD1 | 14 | TRBJ1-2 | TRBV28 | - | CASSLRGTAIGYTF | TGTGCCAGCAGTTTGAGAGGGACAGCTATTGGGTACACCTTC
- | 14 | TRBJ1-2 | TRBV5-5 | - | CASTLTGGDYGYTF | TGTGCCAGCACCCTGACGGGGGGAGACTATGGCTACACCTTC
- | 15 | TRBJ2-1 | TRBV7-3 | - | CASSLSRGSGNEQFF | TGTGCCAGCAGCTTAAGCCGTGGTAGCGGCAATGAGCAGTTCTTC
- | 15 | TRBJ2-2 | TRBV7-2 | - | CASRAGGSNTGELFF | TGTGCCAGCCGGGCAGGGGGGTCGAACACCGGGGAGCTGTTTTTT
TRBD1 | 15 | TRBJ1-2 | TRBV6-5 | - | CASSLDPRGTAGYTF | TGTGCCAGCAGCCTAGACCCCAGGGGGACGGCTGGCTACACCTTC
TRBD1 | 15 | TRBJ1-1 | TRBV5-1 | - | CASSSDRIGGTEAFF | TGCGCCAGCAGCTCGGACAGGATTGGTGGGACTGAAGCTTTCTTT
TRBD2 | 15 | TRBJ2-3 | TRBV2 | - | CAIPSQRGRTDTQYF | TGTGCCATTCCCTCCCAGCGGGGGCGAACAGATACGCAGTATTTT
TRBD1 | 15 | TRBJ1-2 | TRBV5-4 | - | CASSPRTGLRYGYTF | TGTGCCAGCAGCCCCCGGACAGGGTTGAGGTATGGCTACACCTTC
- | 17 | TRBJ1-3 | TRBV7-2 | - | CASSLGSGALVGNTIYF | TGTGCCAGCAGCTTAGGTAGTGGGGCACTCGTTGGAAACACCATATATTTT
- | 14 | TRBJ1-3 | TRBV7-8 | once | CASSLGGAGNTIYF | TGTGCCAGCAGCTTAGGGGGCGCTGGAAACACCATATATTTT
- | 13 | TRBJ1-6 | TRBV3-1/TRBV3-2 | - | CASSQAYNSPLHF | TGTGCCAGCAGCCAAGCGTATAATTCACCCCTCCACTTT
TRBD2 | 17 | TRBJ2-5 | TRBV7-7 | - | CASSGGLAGLVEETQYF | TGTGCTAGCAGCGGGGGACTAGCGGGGTTGGTTGAGGAGACCCAGTACTTC
- | 13 | TRBJ2-7 | TRBV5-5 | - | CASSSGHGYEQYF | TGTGCCAGCAGTTCGGGACACGGCTACGAGCAGTACTTC